This T cell receptor beta chain was sequenced during a study of T cell changes during pregnancy in multiple sclerosis. The germline V gene has CDR1 SGHTA and CDR2 FQGNSA. The CDR3 runs to 13 residues. Trimming pared 3 bases from V and 5 bases from J, leaving 7 bases between. Sequenced by immunoSEQ multiplex PCR; TCRdb stores in-frame clones only, minus some. The sample carries 65,000 to 90,000 clones, 85% to 95% recorded once. The receptor was isolated from a female donor in good health, enrolled as a control in a pregnancy study. The chain is built from TRBV7-2 and TRBJ2-2; the D gene is possibly TRBD1 (5 bases). The sequencing used peripheral blood, collected in the third trimester of pregnancy. The CDR3 sequence is CASSFQGTGELFF. As DNA, the CDR3 is TGTGCCAGCAGCTTTCAGGGAACCGGGGAGCTGTTTTTT.